This T cell receptor (beta chain) was recovered during a study of T cells in Graves' hyperthyroidism and ophthalmopathy. Ophthalmopathy patients all had a Clinical Activity Score of at least 3, a NOSPECS grade of at least 4 and disease under 3 months old. There are 15 residues in the CDR3. The germline gives CDR1 SGHAT, CDR2 FQDESV (reference sequence). Researchers amplified the TCR beta CDR3 regions from RNA transcripts. First-round RT-PCR of the TCR CDR3 relied on the HTBI primer set. A single record per CDR3 protein comes from TCRdb applying MiXCR to the multiplex PCR reads. The sample yields hundreds of thousands of distinct CDR3 sequences, over 20% seen once. Remarks on this clonotype: One end of the junction is discordant with germline, which a read error may explain.

The TCR originated in a man aged 25-45 years with Graves' ophthalmopathy. The chain employs TRBV11-1 and TRBJ1-2, with a weak D call TRBD1 (5 bases). Sequenced sample: blood. For the CDR3, the DNA is TGCGCCAGCAGCTTGGCCTGGGGGACGGATAGCGGCTACACCTTC. Its translation is CASSLAWGTDSGYTF.